One sample yielded the 14 T cell receptor beta chains listed below, sequenced in a study of blood T cell repertoires in COVID-19 (dated by TCRdb to the early 2020s). The library was prepared using the immunoSEQ multiplex PCR assay. This immuneACCESS table, as held by TCRdb, lists in-frame sequences with V and J called but not all clones. Of the missing ones, under half trace to an unresolved V gene in checked studies; the others have no known cause. This sample gives fewer than 75,000 clones in total; roughly 82% of them show up just once. The biggest ten clones account for 35% to 45% of the sample. Sequenced: peripheral blood. The receptor set was obtained from a human donor in a cohort sampled during active COVID-19.

The chain has TRBV11-2 and TRBJ2-3; D remains ambiguous. CDR1 is SGHAT, CDR2 FQNNGV, per germline. V gave up 5 bases and J gave up 5 bases, with 14 bases separating them. This CDR3 is built from 14 residues. Here the CDR3 DNA reads TGTGCCAGCAGCCCAGAGGCCCGAGGAGATACGCAGTATTTT. Amino acid sequence: CASSPEARGDTQYF.

This clone was detected only once. The rearrangement uses TRBV24-1 and TRBJ2-1, with TRBD1 matching over 7 bases. Germline V lookup: CDR1 KGHDR, CDR2 SFDVKD. This CDR3 comprises 19 residues. After removal of 0 bases from V and 0 bases from J, the junction contained 10 bases not matched to a gene. The CDR3 is CATSDLHRRGNSSYNEQFF. Here the CDR3 DNA reads TGTGCCACCAGTGATTTGCATCGCAGGGGGAATAGCTCCTACAATGAGCAGTTCTTC.

The V gene is TRBV2, the J gene TRBJ2-7; 9 positions match TRBD1. The CDR3 has 13 residues. Trimming cost V 6 bases and J 5 bases; bases outside gene matches: 5. Germline CDR1 and CDR2: SNHLY and FYNNEI. The chain's CDR3 is CASRRDRDHEQYF. CDR3 nucleotides: TGTGCCAGCAGGAGGGACAGGGACCACGAGCAGTACTTC.

The chain carries TRBV20-1 and TRBJ1-1, with D hard to call. Germline values: CDR1 DFQATT, CDR2 SNEGSKA (reference sequence). This CDR3 is 12 amino acids long. Trimming removed 3 bases at V and 5 bases at J, with 10 bases between. The CDR3 nucleotides read TGCAGTGCTAGTAAAGGGAGGACTGAAGCTTTCTTT. It specifies CSASKGRTEAFF.

This chain connects TRBV5-1 to TRBJ2-7; 10 nucleotides align to TRBD1. Germline CDR1 SGHRS, CDR2 YFSETQ. V gave up 3 bases and J gave up 5 bases; unmatched junction bases: 8. The CDR3 covers 15 residues. CDR3 region: CASSYDRGRLNEQYF. The CDR3 DNA sequence: TGCGCCAGCAGCTACGACAGGGGGCGTCTCAACGAGCAGTACTTC.

This chain connects TRBV28 to TRBJ1-5; D not resolved. Per the germline V gene, CDR1 is MDHEN and CDR2 is SYDVKM. V shed 10 bases and J shed 0 bases, with 10 bases lying between them. This CDR3 comprises 13 residues. CDR3 sequence: CAIGLYSNQPQHF. Here the CDR3 DNA reads TGTGCCATCGGACTTTATAGCAATCAGCCCCAGCATTTT.

This chain links TRBV5-4 with TRBJ2-2; D may be TRBD2 (5 bases). The length of the CDR3 is 14 residues. Germline V gives CDR1 SGHNT, CDR2 YYREEE (reference sequence). Trimming pared 5 bases from V and 9 bases from J, leaving 17 bases between. The CDR3: CASSPSGVVRELFF. CDR3 DNA sequence: TGTGCCAGCAGTCCCAGCGGTGTGGTGCGGGAGCTGTTTTTT.

This chain joins TRBV11-1 and TRBJ2-5; maybe TRBD2 (6 bases). Germline V lookup: CDR1 SGHAT, CDR2 FQDESV (reference sequence). V dropped 6 bases and J dropped 7 bases, with 15 bases sitting between them. The CDR3 has 13 amino acids. The CDR3 DNA is TGTGCCAGCAGATTTGACGGAGGGTCGACCCAGTACTTC. Translation: CASRFDGGSTQYF.

This chain uses TRBV4-2 with TRBJ1-6; D perhaps matches TRBD1 (6 bases). In germline, CDR1 is LGHNA, CDR2 YNFKEQ. The ends were cut back, 4 bases at V and 7 bases at J, with 11 bases in the middle. The CDR3 has 14 amino acids. CDR3 region: CASSPGTRNSPLHF. Written as DNA, the CDR3 is TGTGCCAGCAGCCCCGGGACAAGGAATTCACCCCTCCACTTT.

The chain carries TRBV7-2 and TRBJ2-5; 14 positions agree with TRBD2. The J segment lost 4 bases and the V segment lost 3 bases, leaving 1 base of the junction unmatched. From germline, CDR1 is SGHTA and CDR2 FQGNSA. CDR3 length: 15 amino acids. The CDR3 region has the DNA TGTGCCAGCAGCTTGACTAGCGGGAGGGCAGAGACCCAGTACTTC. Protein product: CASSLTSGRAETQYF.

This sequence joins TRBV7-2 and TRBJ1-2, with TRBD1 identical over 8 bases. The J segment lost 4 bases and the V segment lost 3 bases, leaving 4 bases of the junction unmatched. This CDR3 has 14 amino acids. Germline V lookup: CDR1 SGHTA, CDR2 FQGNSA. DNA for the CDR3: TGTGCCAGCAGCTTCAGTGACAGGGGCTATGGCTACACCTTC. It yields the protein CASSFSDRGYGYTF.

The chain links TRBV9 to TRBJ1-5, with 12 nucleotides matching TRBD1. V was clipped by 7 bases and J by 7 bases; unmatched bases: 6. Germline CDR1 is SGDLS and CDR2 is YYNGEE. This CDR3 has 14 amino acids. The CDR3 DNA follows: TGTGCCAGCCGACGGGACAGGGGGCCCCAGCCCCAGCATTTT. The encoded protein is CASRRDRGPQPQHF.

The chain uses TRBV5-1 and TRBJ2-7; 7 bases are shared with TRBD2. The CDR3 has 15 residues. J gave up 2 bases and V 2 bases, and 7 bases lay outside the gene matches. CDR1 is SGHRS, CDR2 YFSETQ, per germline. CDR3 sequence: CASSFRGGLTYEQYF. The CDR3 DNA follows: TGCGCCAGCAGCTTCCGCGGGGGTTTAACCTACGAGCAGTACTTC.

This clone was observed a single time. This chain uses TRBV15 with TRBJ1-1, with a tentative D call TRBD1 (5 bases). Germline CDR1 and CDR2: LNHNV and YYDKDF (reference sequence). Trimming pared 1 base from V and 8 bases from J, leaving 8 bases between. There are 12 residues in the CDR3. Written as DNA, the CDR3 is TGTGCCACCAGCAGAGTGAGGACAGAAGCTTTCTTT. It yields the protein CATSRVRTEAFF.